This T cell receptor (beta chain) derives from a study of T cells after yellow fever vaccination (dated 2019 in TCRdb). As for the study more broadly: The SMART-Seq v4 Ultra Low Input RNA kit was used to prepare libraries from fractions with low cell numbers. Bulk TCR alpha and beta repertoires were sequenced longitudinally to track T-cell clones before and after primary and booster YFV17D yellow fever vaccination. The cohort comprised two healthy male donors, one aged 18 to 30 and one aged 30 to 40 years. Blood was drawn at multiple timepoints before and after primary and secondary immunization, with bulk PBMC replicates and cell subsets isolated. Overall study results and their limits: The secondary T-cell response was found to be weaker but faster than the primary response, with a peak reached on day 5 rather than on day 15. A small share of clonotypes occurred in both CD4 and CD8 compartments, likely arising from convergent recombination. Because the study included only a couple of donors, the extent to which the findings can be generalized is limited. FACS-sorted repertoires could contain abundant contaminating clonotypes from the bulk population, so computational filtering was required. After the booster, most of the clones that had expanded following primary vaccination were detected again (roughly 97% of CD4 and around 87% of CD8), which suggests that memory was broadly maintained.

This clonotype was counted at least ten times. What antigen it recognizes has not been identified. Qualities for individual bases were not recorded, and no much larger clone is one base off. Sequenced on an Illumina NovaSeq 6000. Synthesis of TCR cDNA relied on 5'RACE template switching, a step that introduced a universal primer site along with unique molecular identifiers. Priming for cDNA synthesis came from both the TCR alpha and TCR beta constant segments. Library amplification involved two PCR steps, and the second step added sample barcodes and sequencing adapters. Sequencing of the libraries was done on either Illumina HiSeq 2500 (2x100 bp) or NovaSeq (2x150 bp). The original methods were these. MIGEC was used to demultiplex reads and collapse the reads into UMI consensus sequences, and MiXCR was used for V(D)J alignment. Clonotypes responding to the vaccine were identified with edgeR on replicate PBMC samples, with the criteria of FDR below 0.01 and a log2 fold change above 5 up to day 15. Bulk clonotypes were assigned CD4 or CD8 identity according to which sequenced CD4 or CD8 repertoire held them at higher abundance. TCRdb itself trimmed the public reads at Q25 with fastp, ran MiXCR and retained productive beta chains. Each entry is one CDR3 protein sequence, shown with its most common DNA and genes. TCRdb's processing, not the authors', yielded these V and J calls. The sample table holds some 250,000 distinct CDR3 sequences, of which around 3.5% were seen once. The ten largest clones add up to under 20% of the sample.

What this sample's treatment or condition label stands for: live attenuated yellow fever vaccine strain. At each blood-draw timepoint, two biological replicates of bulk PBMCs were collected. PBMCs were isolated from peripheral blood using a standard Ficoll-Paque protocol. TriZol was used to extract RNA from bulk PBMCs, CD4 and CD8 fractions, and dextramer-positive and dextramer-negative fractions. In the germline V gene (reference sequence), CDR1 corresponds to DFQATT and CDR2 to SNEGSKA. The germline V end is reduced by 6 bases and the J end by 0 bases; junction bases left unmatched: 7. The CDR3 goes from the cysteine to the phenylalanine over 16 residues. Just the 48-base CDR3 DNA is kept, in frame starting at base 1.

The sample in question was PBMCs, obtained 15 days after the yellow fever booster vaccination. The chain links TRBV20-1 with TRBJ2-1, with 11 bases matching TRBD2. The receptor comes from a man between 18 and 35 years old who received the YFV17D yellow fever vaccine. DNA sequence: TGCAGTGCGGGCGGGACTAGCGGTAGCTCCTACAATGAGCAGTTCTTC. Its protein reads: CSAGGTSGSSYNEQFF.